The entry below gives a single T cell receptor (beta chain) sequence along with its context. Germline V CDR1 and CDR2: LGHNT, FRNRAP. The CDR3 extends over 16 amino acids. The V end was cut by 0 bases, the J end by 9 bases, with 18 bases between. RNA amounts of 0.5 to 1 ug underwent reverse transcription with random hexamers. Coverage of TCR beta CDR3 amplification by immunoSEQ multiplex PCR extended to 54 Vbeta and 13 Jbeta. TCRdb re-called the immunoSEQ multiplex PCR reads through MiXCR, storing one row per CDR3 protein. The table has roughly 300,000 distinct CDR3 sequences, about 88% seen once; the top ten hold approximately 0.11%. The source of the sample is a study of CD8 T cells in Susac syndrome. Sequencing of TCR beta was carried out in blood CD8+ and CD4+ T cells. TEMRA cells were FACS-enriched, unlike CD8+ and CD4+ T cells, which were negatively isolated.

Sequenced material: CD8+ T cells from PBMCs. The TCR was taken from a human donor with multiple sclerosis. The chain employs TRBV12-5 and TRBJ2-1; D possibly uses TRBD1 or TRBD2 (6 bases each). CDR3 sequence: CASGLVMNSGGGEQFF. DNA for the CDR3: TGTGCTAGTGGTTTGGTAATGAATAGCGGAGGGGGTGAGCAGTTCTTC.